This T cell receptor beta chain was profiled in a study of T cell responses to AZD1222 COVID-19 vaccine. Study findings and constraints: With dominance at 160-218 and 743-854, vaccine-associated CD4 TCRs spanned spike.

This CDR3 has 17 amino acids. V gave up 1 base and J gave up 1 base, with 13 bases separating them. Germline V gene lookup returns CDR1 SGHDN and CDR2 FVKESK. Regarding this clone: Antigen unknown.

Some clones are missing from TCRdb's copy, which holds only in-frame ones; the method was immunoSEQ multiplex PCR. Of 42,000 or so clones listed, about 90% are singletons. The clonotype originates from an adult who received the MenACWY meningococcal vaccine as a control. The starting material was peripheral blood, obtained 28 days after the second dose of the MenACWY control vaccine. The genes are TRBV14 and TRBJ2-2; no clear D. CDR3 nucleotides: TGTGCCAGCAGCCAAGGCCTACCATGGGGGAACACCGGGGAGCTGTTTTTT. Translation: CASSQGLPWGNTGELFF. Combining the CDR3 with reference TRBV14 and TRBJ2-2 gives the whole variable domain EAGVTQFPSHSVIEKGQTVTLRCDPISGHDNLYWYRRVMGKEIKFLLHFVKESKQDESGMPNNRFLAERTGGTYSTLKVQPAELEDSGVYFCASSQGLPWGNTGELFFGEGSRLTVL.